This TCR beta chain was obtained from a study of a mutant IDH1 vaccine in newly diagnosed glioma. Study in general: Eight vaccine injections were given to patients in weeks 1, 3, 5, 7, 11, 15, 19 and 23. Initiation of the vaccine course occurred 4-6 weeks after radiotherapy alone, or alongside temozolomide cycles. The treated group averaged around 40 years old and was about 60% male, approximately 38% female. Earlier treatment was radiotherapy, temozolomide, or both, with most getting both.

The sample holds one count of this clone. As yet, its antigen is unknown. V was cut by 2 bases and J by 8 bases, with 10 bases left in between. This CDR3 contains 13 residues. Germline V lookup: CDR1 MNHEY, CDR2 SVGAGI. Stated time point: week 5, during vaccination. In every dose of vaccine, 300 ug of mutant IDH1 20-mer peptide was given alongside topical imiquimod. The data were produced by immunoSEQ multiplex PCR, yet TCRdb's version contains in-frame clones alone and is incomplete. The table shows tens of thousands of clones, with 75% to 90% occurring only once. The sequencing here drew on PBMCs, taken from a glioma patient whose treatment included an IDH1 peptide vaccine. V usage is TRBV6-5 and J usage is TRBJ2-1; D may be TRBD2 (5 bases). The TCR originated in a woman aged 40 to 50 with glioma. The CDR3 coding sequence is TGTGCCAGCAGTTACGGGAGTTTCGATGAGCAGTTCTTC. This encodes CASSYGSFDEQFF.